These 32 T cell receptor beta chains share one sample of origin, sequenced in a study of blood T cells in healthy people across ages. A second PCR of about 6 to 12 cycles used a sample-barcoded 5' primer and a J-beta primer mix. Using its own MiXCR run on the 5' RACE reads, TCRdb lists one record per CDR3 protein. This table has about 970,000 distinct CDR3 sequences, roughly 50% appearing once. The specimen was blood. Receptor source: an older woman in good health.

This chain connects TRBV5-6 to TRBJ2-3, with no clear D. V shed 0 bases and J shed 8 bases, with 7 bases lying between them. The CDR3 loop spans 12 amino acids. The germline gives CDR1 SGHDT, CDR2 YYEEEE. The CDR3 loop reads CASSLDPVTQYF. In DNA, the CDR3 is TGTGCCAGCAGCTTGGACCCCGTTACGCAGTATTTT.

The chain links TRBV28 to TRBJ2-7; 11 bases map to TRBD2. V was clipped by 5 bases and J by 2 bases; unmatched bases: 5. The CDR3 runs to 15 residues. The germline CDR1 and CDR2 sequences are MDHEN and SYDVKM. DNA for the CDR3: TGTGCCAGCAGTCGAACTAGCGGGAGTACCTACGAGCAGTACTTC. Its translation: CASSRTSGSTYEQYF.

The chain carries TRBV4-2 and TRBJ2-1, with D possibly TRBD2 on 5 matching bases. Germline V gene sequence: CDR1 LGHNA, CDR2 YNFKEQ. This CDR3 has 15 amino acids. V lost 4 bases and J lost 12, with 22 bases in between. The CDR3 region is CASSPLASGRERQFF. CDR3 in DNA: TGTGCCAGCAGCCCCCTAGCTTCCGGAAGAGAGCGGCAGTTCTTC.

The V and J genes are TRBV12-3 or TRBV12-4 and TRBJ1-1, with D unresolved. CDR3 length: 14 amino acids. V lost 4 bases to trimming and J lost 1 base, with 10 bases between them. This chain's CDR3 is CASSWQGPNTEAFF. In nucleotides, the CDR3 is TGTGCCAGCAGTTGGCAAGGGCCGAACACTGAAGCTTTCTTT.

Written as DNA, the CDR3 is TGTGCCAGCTCACCACCGGGCAGGGGGCAAATCGACGAGCAGTACTTC. The encoded protein is CASSPPGRGQIDEQYF. V usage is TRBV18 and J usage is TRBJ2-4, with 8 bases lining up with TRBD1. TRBJ2-7 explains the end of the DNA better; the J call may be wrong. The CDR3 contains 16 residues. Germline CDR1 reads KGHSH; CDR2 reads LQKENI.

The J gene is TRBJ2-6, the V gene TRBV15; D is undetermined. V lost 1 base and J 1 base, leaving 8 bases between the germline ends. CDR3 length: 16 residues. In germline, CDR1 is LNHNV, CDR2 YYDKDF (reference sequence). The CDR3 here is CATSRVLASGANVLTF. DNA for the CDR3: TGTGCCACCAGCAGAGTGTTAGCATCTGGGGCCAACGTCCTGACTTTC.

The chain is built from TRBV2 and TRBJ2-5; no firm D call. The V end lost 6 bases, the J end lost 11 bases, and 19 bases lay between the germline ends. In germline, CDR1 is SNHLY, CDR2 FYNNEI. CDR3 length: 13 residues. CDR3 residues: CASSGLDSAVQYF. The CDR3 coding sequence is TGTGCCAGCAGCGGCTTAGACTCTGCGGTGCAGTACTTC.

This clonotype was detected once. The V gene is TRBV30, the J gene TRBJ1-1, with 7 bases matching TRBD1. Germline lookup yields CDR1 GTSNPN and CDR2 SVGIG (reference sequence). With V trimmed by 4 bases and J by 5 bases, 10 bases remained unmatched. CDR3 length: 14 amino acids. CDR3 amino acids: CAWILAGGGTEAFF. The CDR3 DNA sequence: TGTGCCTGGATTCTTGCAGGGGGAGGGACTGAAGCTTTCTTT.

This chain links TRBV7-9 with TRBJ2-3, with 9 positions matching TRBD2. Germline V gene sequence: CDR1 SEHNR, CDR2 FQNEAQ (reference sequence). J was trimmed by 2 bases and V by 4 bases; bases with no gene match: 7. This CDR3 is 16 amino acids long. The CDR3 is CASSSGTSHFTDTQYF. CDR3 DNA: TGTGCCAGCAGCTCGGGGACTAGCCATTTCACAGATACGCAGTATTTT.

The DNA of the CDR3 is TGTGCCTGGGGACAGGGGGTAACTGAAGCTTTCTTT. Translated: CAWGQGVTEAFF. This rearrangement joins TRBV30 to TRBJ1-1, with 10 bases identical to TRBD1. From germline, CDR1 is GTSNPN and CDR2 SVGIG (reference sequence). The CDR3 runs to 12 residues. J was trimmed by 5 bases and V by 5 bases; bases with no gene match: 2.

This clonotype was seen only a few times. This chain links TRBV6-5 with TRBJ2-5, with TRBD1 matching over 7 bases. This CDR3 contains 16 residues. Trimming at V came to 4 bases and at J to 2 bases, leaving 10 bases not matched to a gene. Germline V gene data show CDR1 as MNHEY and CDR2 as SVGAGI. DNA for the CDR3: TGTGCCAGCAGTTCGGGACAGAGAAGACTTCAAGAGACCCAGTACTTC. It is translated as CASSSGQRRLQETQYF.

This clonotype was counted at least ten times. The chain joins TRBV14 to TRBJ2-4; D remains unclear. CDR1 is SGHDN, CDR2 FVKESK, per germline. The CDR3 covers 16 residues. V was clipped by 0 bases and J by 3 bases, with 12 bases between them. CDR3 protein: CASSQDQRVGKNIQYF. CDR3 nucleotide sequence: TGTGCCAGCAGCCAAGATCAAAGGGTGGGCAAAAACATTCAGTACTTC.

In its sample, this clonotype was seen a few times. The rearrangement links TRBV5-1 to TRBJ2-1; tentative D call: TRBD2 (6 bases). Trimming shortened V by 0 bases and J by 6 bases, and 13 bases separated the two germline ends. Per the germline V gene, CDR1 is SGHRS and CDR2 is YFSETQ. The CDR3 loop spans 15 amino acids. In nucleotides, the CDR3 is TGCGCCAGCAGCTTGGGCGACTATAGCGGCAATGAGCAGTTCTTC. It codes for CASSLGDYSGNEQFF.

This rearrangement joins TRBV14 to TRBJ2-3; 10 nucleotides align to TRBD2. J lost 2 bases, V lost 4 bases, and 15 bases had no gene match. Looked up from germline, CDR1 is SGHDN and CDR2 is FVKESK. The CDR3 has 19 amino acids. The CDR3 spells CASSRSPPLAGVVTDTQYF. The DNA of the CDR3 is TGTGCCAGCAGCCGAAGCCCACCTCTAGCGGGAGTAGTCACAGATACGCAGTATTTT.

The chain has TRBV5-6 and TRBJ2-4; 8 positions match TRBD1. The CDR3 has 14 residues. Germline V lookup: CDR1 SGHDT, CDR2 YYEEEE. Germline trimming cut 0 bases from V and 15 bases from J; bases unmatched to any gene: 11. The CDR3 reads CASSLGMTGATRYF. In DNA form, the CDR3 reads TGTGCCAGCAGCTTGGGAATGACAGGGGCAACGAGGTACTTC. The whole variable domain, filled in from reference TRBV5-6 and TRBJ2-4, reads DAGVTQSPTHLIKTRGQQVTLRCSPKSGHDTVSWYQQALGQGPQFIFQYYEEEERQRGNFPDRFSGHQFPNYSSELNVNALLLGDSALYLCASSLGMTGATRYFGAGTRLSVL.

The rearrangement joins TRBV12-3 or TRBV12-4 to TRBJ2-7, with 13 bases matching TRBD2. CDR3 length equals 15 residues. Unmatched junction bases numbered 8, after V lost 3 bases and J lost 9 bases. The CDR3 sequence: CASSLAGLAGEVQYF. In DNA form, the CDR3 reads TGTGCCAGCAGTTTGGCTGGACTAGCGGGAGAAGTGCAGTACTTC.

The rearrangement links TRBV11-2 to TRBJ2-3; D may be TRBD2 (6 bases). V was pared by 1 base and J by 3 bases, with 17 bases between. Germline CDR1 SGHAT, CDR2 FQNNGV. The CDR3 length is 17 residues. Here the CDR3 reads CASSLGPGGAGTDTQYF. The CDR3 DNA reads TGTGCCAGCAGCTTAGGGCCCGGCGGGGCAGGTACAGATACGCAGTATTTT.

This chain uses TRBV6-5 with TRBJ1-2, with TRBD1 matching over 7 bases. V lost 4 bases to trimming and J lost 2 bases; unmatched junction nucleotides: 1. This CDR3 region has 13 residues. The germline V gene encodes CDR1 MNHEY and CDR2 SVGAGI. The CDR3 DNA is TGTGCCAGCAGTTGGGACAGAAACTATGGCTACACCTTC. Protein: CASSWDRNYGYTF.

The chain carries TRBV3-1 and TRBJ2-4, with unresolved D. With the DNA end fitting TRBJ2-7 better, the J assignment may be wrong. The CDR3 is 14 amino acids. CDR1 and CDR2 (germline): LGHDT, YNNKEL (reference sequence). CDR3 DNA sequence: TGTGCCAGCAGCCAACAGACAATTCACGGCGAGCAGTACTTC. Protein: CASSQQTIHGEQYF.

This clonotype appeared a few times. The rearrangement uses TRBV20-1 and TRBJ2-1, with D possibly being TRBD1 or TRBD2 (5 bases each). This CDR3 is built from 15 residues. CDR1 DFQATT and CDR2 SNEGSKA come from the germline V gene (reference sequence). Trimming took off 5 bases at V and 5 bases at J, with 19 bases between the two ends. This CDR3 reads CSAALWERGNNEQFF. The CDR3, as DNA: TGCAGTGCTGCCCTTTGGGAGAGGGGTAACAATGAGCAGTTCTTC.

The chain recombines TRBV11-1 with TRBJ2-3, with D unclear. The germline V and J ends were trimmed by 1 base and 2 bases, with 7 bases remaining between them. Per the germline V gene, CDR1 is SGHAT and CDR2 is FQDESV (reference sequence). This CDR3 has 14 amino acids. CDR3 loop: CASSLDPTTDTQYF. CDR3 coding DNA: TGTGCCAGCAGCTTAGACCCTACCACAGATACGCAGTATTTT.

Worth noting for this clonotype: Since no conserved phenylalanine or tryptophan closes the CDR3, a read error is the likely cause. The V and J genes are TRBV12-3 or TRBV12-4 and TRBJ2-5; D is undetermined. This CDR3 is 11 amino acids long. Between the trimmed V and J ends, which lost 5 bases and 5 bases, there was a span of 6 bases. CDR3 amino acids: CASSLYETQYL. CDR3 in DNA: TGTGCCAGCAGTCTTTACGAGACCCAGTACCTC.

The rearrangement joins TRBV19 to TRBJ2-7; D is uncertain. Germline V gives CDR1 LNHDA, CDR2 SQIVND (reference sequence). The CDR3 runs to 12 residues. V shed 9 bases and J shed 6 bases, with 15 bases lying between them. The CDR3 loop is CASRRWGSEQYF. DNA of the CDR3: TGTGCCAGCCGAAGGTGGGGTAGCGAGCAGTACTTC. The variable domain in full, with the rest retrieved from reference TRBV19 and TRBJ2-7, is DGGITQSPKYLFRKEGQNVTLSCEQNLNHDAMYWYRQDPGQGLRLIYYSQIVNDFQKGDIAEGYSVSREKKESFPLTVTSAQKNPTAFYLCASRRWGSEQYFGPGTRLTVT.

This clonotype was seen more than once but under ten times. The J gene is TRBJ2-7, the V gene TRBV7-9; D could derive from TRBD1 or TRBD2 (6 bases each). The germline gives CDR1 SEHNR, CDR2 FQNEAQ (reference sequence). The CDR3 length is 14 residues. Trimming cost V 5 bases and J 4 bases, with 15 bases left between them. CDR3 coding DNA: TGTGCCAGCAGCCTCGGGGGCCTTCAGTACGAGCAGTACTTC. Translation gives CASSLGGLQYEQYF.

The V gene is TRBV2, the J gene TRBJ2-1; tentative D call: TRBD2 (5 bases). Looked up from germline, CDR1 is SNHLY and CDR2 is FYNNEI. The ends were cut back, 7 bases at V and 0 bases at J, with 13 bases in the middle. The CDR3 spans 15 residues. The CDR3 nucleotides are TGTGCCAGCAAGAGGACTGGAAGCTCCTACAATGAGCAGTTCTTC. Protein: CASKRTGSSYNEQFF.

The chain has TRBV2 and TRBJ2-3, with D perhaps given as TRBD1 or TRBD2 (6 bases each). Trimming took 7 bases from V and 3 from J, leaving 20 bases between them. This CDR3 spans 16 amino acids. CDR1 and CDR2 from the germline V gene are SNHLY and FYNNEI. The CDR3 sequence: CASMIRGGVRTDTQYF. Here the CDR3 DNA reads TGTGCCAGCATGATCAGGGGCGGGGTGAGGACAGATACGCAGTATTTT.

This clonotype has more than one count but fewer than ten. The chain joins TRBV20-1 to TRBJ2-1; D is possibly TRBD2 (6 bases). From germline, CDR1 is DFQATT and CDR2 SNEGSKA (reference sequence). V dropped 3 bases and J dropped 5 bases, with 17 bases sitting between them. The CDR3 sequence is 15 residues long. This CDR3 is CSARDSRDFNNEQFF. In nucleotides, the CDR3 is TGCAGTGCTAGGGACTCAAGGGACTTTAACAATGAGCAGTTCTTC.

This chain uses TRBV12-3 or TRBV12-4 with TRBJ1-2; TRBD1 agrees at 7 bases. This CDR3 has 14 residues. The V gene end was trimmed by 8 bases and the J gene end by 8 bases; junction bases not matched to a gene: 14. The CDR3 spells CASGQVGSKRGYTF. The CDR3 region has the DNA TGTGCCAGCGGACAGGTCGGAAGTAAGAGAGGCTACACCTTC.

The chain employs TRBV4-2 and TRBJ1-2; D call uncertain. V lost 1 base, J lost 0 bases, and 9 bases lay in between. From germline, CDR1 is LGHNA and CDR2 YNFKEQ. This CDR3 has 15 amino acids. The CDR3 bases are TGTGCCAGCAGCCAAGTGGGCGTAGCTAACTATGGCTACACCTTC. Its protein is CASSQVGVANYGYTF.

This clonotype turned up a few times. The junction differs from germline at one of its ends, possibly a read error. The genes are TRBV15 and TRBJ2-7, with D perhaps matching TRBD2 (6 bases). CDR3 length: 17 amino acids. Germline assignment: CDR1 LNHNV and CDR2 YYDKDF (reference sequence). CDR3 nucleotides: TGTGCCACCAGCCGAGAGAAAAGTCTGGGACTGAACTACGAGCAGTACTTC. This codes for CATSREKSLGLNYEQYF.

The chain is built from TRBV11-2 and TRBJ2-3; D tentatively fits TRBD1 or TRBD2 (5 bases each). V was pared by 5 bases and J by 0 bases, with 18 bases between. In germline, CDR1 is SGHAT, CDR2 FQNNGV. This CDR3 is built from 17 residues. DNA of the CDR3: TGTGCCAGCAGCCCGAAACGGGACGGAACAAGCACAGATACGCAGTATTTT. Its translation: CASSPKRDGTSTDTQYF.

This clonotype was seen repeatedly, ten times or more. This chain links TRBV12-3 or TRBV12-4 with TRBJ2-7; D is tentatively TRBD1 or TRBD2 (5 bases each). Trimming left V 6 bases short and J 6 bases short, with 18 bases between. This CDR3 has 14 amino acids. The CDR3 reads CASSSNGATGEQYF. For the CDR3, the DNA is TGTGCCAGCAGCTCCAACGGGGCTACTGGCGAGCAGTACTTC.